One sample yielded the 4 T cell receptor beta chains listed below, sequenced in a study of CD8 T cells in ankylosing spondylitis (dated by TCRdb to the late 2010s). Here is what the overall study found, with its caveats: Blood from ankylosing spondylitis patients appeared to be characterized by a TCR beta motif composed of 7 to 9 highly homologous amino acid variants.

The receptor library was made with 5' RACE. TCRdb names Illumina HiSeq 2500 as the instrument used. TCRdb applied fastp at Q25 and MiXCR to the public reads, then kept only in-frame beta chains. All rows with the same CDR3 protein become a single entry with the most common DNA and genes. The sample table holds a few hundred thousand distinct CDR3 sequences, of which around 22% were seen once. The leading ten clones occupy about 15% of the sample. The antigens these receptors bind are not known. Material for sequencing was blood, either unsorted or a sorted T cell fraction (not recorded which). The receptor set was obtained from a male donor with ankylosing spondylitis.

The chain recombines TRBV20-1 with TRBJ1-1; tentatively, D is TRBD1 (6 bases). CDR3 size: 15 residues. Germline V gene sequence: CDR1 DFQATT, CDR2 SNEGSKA (reference sequence). The ends were cut back, 0 bases at V and 4 bases at J, with 15 bases in the middle. The CDR3 spells CSARDPRGQGTEAFF. CDR3 sequence (DNA): TGCAGTGCTAGAGATCCCAGGGGTCAAGGCACTGAAGCTTTCTTT.

The gene calls are TRBV27 and TRBJ2-5, with D hard to call. This CDR3 region has 16 residues. Trimming left V 4 bases short and J 4 bases short, with 19 bases between. Germline assignment: CDR1 MNHEY and CDR2 SMNVEV (reference sequence). The CDR3 nucleotides are TGTGCCAGCAGTTCCTCCGTTGTCCGATTAGGAGAGACCCAGTACTTC. Translation gives CASSSSVVRLGETQYF.

The rearrangement uses TRBV5-1 and TRBJ2-7, with TRBD2 matching 10 bases. Germline lookup yields CDR1 SGHRS and CDR2 YFSETQ. The V gene end was trimmed by 7 bases and the J gene end by 1 base; junction bases not matched to a gene: 23. The CDR3 sequence is 20 residues long. CDR3 DNA: TGCGCCAGCGGCCGGGGGGCGAGCGGGAGGGGACCTTCGACATCCTACGAGCAGTACTTC. This gives the protein CASGRGASGRGPSTSYEQYF.

The chain recombines TRBV4-1 with TRBJ1-3; D possibly corresponds to TRBD1 (5 bases). Germline V gives CDR1 MGHRA, CDR2 YSYEKL. The CDR3 contains 18 residues. V lost 4 bases and J 2 bases, leaving 21 bases between the germline ends. The CDR3 here is CASSPTPSSRDTGNTIYF. The CDR3 DNA sequence: TGCGCCAGCAGCCCTACCCCTTCTTCCAGGGATACTGGAAACACCATATATTTT.